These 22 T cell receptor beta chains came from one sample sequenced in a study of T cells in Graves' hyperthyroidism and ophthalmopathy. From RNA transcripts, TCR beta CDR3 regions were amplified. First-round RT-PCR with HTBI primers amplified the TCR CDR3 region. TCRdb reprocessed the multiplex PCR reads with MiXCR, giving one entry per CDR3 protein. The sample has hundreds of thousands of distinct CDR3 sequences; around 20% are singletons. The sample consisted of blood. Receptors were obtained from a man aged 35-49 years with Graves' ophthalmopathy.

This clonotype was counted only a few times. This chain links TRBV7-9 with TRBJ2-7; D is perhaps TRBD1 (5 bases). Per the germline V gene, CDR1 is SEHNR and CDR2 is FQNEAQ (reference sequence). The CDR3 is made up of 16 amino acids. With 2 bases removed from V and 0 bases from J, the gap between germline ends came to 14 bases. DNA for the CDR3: TGTGCCAGCAGCTTAACCCTTCGCAGGGTCTCCTACGAGCAGTACTTC. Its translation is CASSLTLRRVSYEQYF.

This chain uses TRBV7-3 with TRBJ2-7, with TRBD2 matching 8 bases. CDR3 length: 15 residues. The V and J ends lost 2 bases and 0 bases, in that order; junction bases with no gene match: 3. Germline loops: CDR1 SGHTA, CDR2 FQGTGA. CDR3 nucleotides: TGTGCCAGCAGCTTAGCAGCGGGGGCCTCCTACGAGCAGTACTTC. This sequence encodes CASSLAAGASYEQYF.

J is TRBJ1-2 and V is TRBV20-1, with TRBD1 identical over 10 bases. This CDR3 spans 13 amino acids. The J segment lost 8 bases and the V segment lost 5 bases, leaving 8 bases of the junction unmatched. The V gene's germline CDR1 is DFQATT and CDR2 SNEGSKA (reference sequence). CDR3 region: CSARTGGIWGYTF. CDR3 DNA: TGCAGTGCTCGGACAGGGGGTATATGGGGCTACACCTTC.

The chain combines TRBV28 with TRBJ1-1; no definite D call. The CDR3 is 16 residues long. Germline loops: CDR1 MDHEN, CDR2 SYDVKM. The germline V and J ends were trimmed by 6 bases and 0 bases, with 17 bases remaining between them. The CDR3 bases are TGTGCCAGCAGCCCAACGCCTTGGAAAATGAACACTGAAGCTTTCTTT. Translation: CASSPTPWKMNTEAFF.

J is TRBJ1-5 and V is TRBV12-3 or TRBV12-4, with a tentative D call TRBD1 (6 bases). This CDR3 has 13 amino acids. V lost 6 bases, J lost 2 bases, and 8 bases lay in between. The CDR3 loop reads CASRRTGNQPQHF. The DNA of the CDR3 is TGTGCCAGCAGGCGGACAGGCAATCAGCCCCAGCATTTT.

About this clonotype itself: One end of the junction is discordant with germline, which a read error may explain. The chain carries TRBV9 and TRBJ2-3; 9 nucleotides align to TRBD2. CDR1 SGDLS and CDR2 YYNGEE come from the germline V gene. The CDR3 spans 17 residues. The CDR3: CASSLTPSGARGDAQYF. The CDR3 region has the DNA TGTGCCAGCAGCCTCACCCCTAGCGGGGCTCGGGGAGATGCGCAGTATTTT.

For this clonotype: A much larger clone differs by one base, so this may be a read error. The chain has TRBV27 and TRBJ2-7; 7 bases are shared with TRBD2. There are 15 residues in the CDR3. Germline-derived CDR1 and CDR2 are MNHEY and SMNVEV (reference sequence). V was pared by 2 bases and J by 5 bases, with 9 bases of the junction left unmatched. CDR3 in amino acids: CASSLGGGPLDEQYF. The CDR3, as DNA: TGTGCCAGCAGTTTAGGGGGAGGGCCCTTAGACGAGCAGTACTTC.

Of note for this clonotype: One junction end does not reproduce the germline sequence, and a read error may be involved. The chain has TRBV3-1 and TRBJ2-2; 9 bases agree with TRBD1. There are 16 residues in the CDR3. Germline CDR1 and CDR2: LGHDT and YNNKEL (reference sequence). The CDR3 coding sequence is TGTGCCAGCAGCCAAGATAACAGGGGGCTTGCCGGGGAGCTGGTTTTT. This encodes CASSQDNRGLAGELVF.

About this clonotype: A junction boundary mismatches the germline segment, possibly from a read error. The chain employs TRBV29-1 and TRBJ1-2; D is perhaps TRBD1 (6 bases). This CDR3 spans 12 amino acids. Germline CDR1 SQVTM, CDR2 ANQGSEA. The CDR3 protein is CGVNAGVVGYTF. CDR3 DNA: TGCGGCGTTAATGCAGGGGTTGTTGGCTACACCTTC.

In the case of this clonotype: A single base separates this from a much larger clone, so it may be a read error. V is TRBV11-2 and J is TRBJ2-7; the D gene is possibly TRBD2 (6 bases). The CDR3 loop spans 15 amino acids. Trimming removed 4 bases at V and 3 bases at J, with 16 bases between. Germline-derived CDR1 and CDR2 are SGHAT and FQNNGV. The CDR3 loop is CASSSGVAAVYEQYF. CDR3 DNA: TGTGCCAGCAGCTCAGGCGTAGCGGCCGTCTACGAGCAGTACTTC.

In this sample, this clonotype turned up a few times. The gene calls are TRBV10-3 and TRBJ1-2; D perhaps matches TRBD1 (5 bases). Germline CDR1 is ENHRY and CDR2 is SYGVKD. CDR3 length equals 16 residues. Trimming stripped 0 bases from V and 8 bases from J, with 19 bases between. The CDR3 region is CAISESVAGKVRGYTF. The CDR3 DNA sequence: TGTGCCATCAGTGAGTCGGTGGCAGGGAAGGTGAGGGGCTACACCTTC.

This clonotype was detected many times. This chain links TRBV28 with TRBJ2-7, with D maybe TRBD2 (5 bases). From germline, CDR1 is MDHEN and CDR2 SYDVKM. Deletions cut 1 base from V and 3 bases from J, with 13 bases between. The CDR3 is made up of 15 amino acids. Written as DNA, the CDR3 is TGTGCCAGCAGTTTATATGGGGAGACGGACTACGAGCAGTACTTC. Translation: CASSLYGETDYEQYF. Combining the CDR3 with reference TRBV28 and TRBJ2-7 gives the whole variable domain DVKVTQSSRYLVKRTGEKVFLECVQDMDHENMFWYRQDPGLGLRLIYFSYDVKMKEKGDIPEGYSVSREKKERFSLILESASTNQTSMYLCASSLYGETDYEQYFGPGTRLTVT.

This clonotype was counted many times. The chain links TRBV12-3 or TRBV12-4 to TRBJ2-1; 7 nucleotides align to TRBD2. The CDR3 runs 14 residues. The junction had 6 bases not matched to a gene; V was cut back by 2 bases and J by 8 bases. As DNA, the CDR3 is TGTGCCAGCAGTTTAAACGTCCGGGAGGATGAGCAGTTCTTC. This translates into CASSLNVREDEQFF.

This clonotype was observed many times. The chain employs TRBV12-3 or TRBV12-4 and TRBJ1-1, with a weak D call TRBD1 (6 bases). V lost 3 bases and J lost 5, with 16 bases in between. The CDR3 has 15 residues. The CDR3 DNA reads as TGTGCCAGCAGTTTTCAGGGGACGGTTGGGACTGAAGCTTTCTTT. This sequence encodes CASSFQGTVGTEAFF.

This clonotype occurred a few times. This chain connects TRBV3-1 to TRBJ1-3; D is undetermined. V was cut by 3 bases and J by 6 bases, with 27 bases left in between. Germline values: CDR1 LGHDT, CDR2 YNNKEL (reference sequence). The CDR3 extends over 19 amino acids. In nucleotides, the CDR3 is TGTGCCAGCAGCCAGAAAGGGCCAGCCAGAACCCAGCGTACAAACACCATATATTTT. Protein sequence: CASSQKGPARTQRTNTIYF.

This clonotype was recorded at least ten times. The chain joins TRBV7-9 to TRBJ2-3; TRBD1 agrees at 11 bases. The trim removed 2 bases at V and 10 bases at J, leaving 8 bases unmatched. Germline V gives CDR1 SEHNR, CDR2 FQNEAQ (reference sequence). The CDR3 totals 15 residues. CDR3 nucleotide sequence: TGTGCCAGCAGCTTAACACGGGACAGGGGGAGATCGCAGTATTTT. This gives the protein CASSLTRDRGRSQYF.

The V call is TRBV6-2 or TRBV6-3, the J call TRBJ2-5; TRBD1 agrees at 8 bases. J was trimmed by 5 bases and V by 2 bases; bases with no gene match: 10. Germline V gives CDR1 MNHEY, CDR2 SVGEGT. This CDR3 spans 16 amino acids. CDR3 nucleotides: TGTGCCAGCAGTTACGCCCTCCAGGGGGCTAGGGAGACCCAGTACTTC. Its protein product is CASSYALQGARETQYF.

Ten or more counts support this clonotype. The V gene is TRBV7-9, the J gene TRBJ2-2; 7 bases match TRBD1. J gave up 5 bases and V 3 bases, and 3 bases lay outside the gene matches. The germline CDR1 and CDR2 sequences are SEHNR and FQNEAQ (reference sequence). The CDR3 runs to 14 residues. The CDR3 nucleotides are TGTGCCAGCAGCTTGCCGACAGGGACCGGGGAGCTGTTTTTT. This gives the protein CASSLPTGTGELFF.

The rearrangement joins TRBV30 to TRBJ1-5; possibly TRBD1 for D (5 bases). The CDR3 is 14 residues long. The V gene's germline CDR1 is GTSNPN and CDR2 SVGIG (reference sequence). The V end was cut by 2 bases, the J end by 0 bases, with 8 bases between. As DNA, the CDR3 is TGTGCCTGGAGTCGGGGCGATAGCAATCAGCCCCAGCATTTT. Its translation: CAWSRGDSNQPQHF.

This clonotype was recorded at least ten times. The CDR3 sequence is CASSVGTGFETQYF. The CDR3 bases are TGTGCCAGTAGTGTCGGGACAGGGTTCGAGACCCAGTACTTC. The J gene is TRBJ2-5, the V gene TRBV19, with TRBD1 matching over 9 bases. Germline V gives CDR1 LNHDA, CDR2 SQIVND (reference sequence). The CDR3 sequence is 14 residues long. V shed 5 bases, J shed 5 bases, and the junction held 6 bases outside the gene matches.

The CDR3 DNA sequence: TGTGCCAGCAGCTTAGCGGTCCGGGAGGGCGGGGGAGGGACCCAGTACTTC. It codes for CASSLAVREGGGGTQYF. The chain is built from TRBV7-2 and TRBJ2-5; 8 bases are shared with TRBD2. The CDR3 runs to 17 residues. Per the germline V gene, CDR1 is SGHTA and CDR2 is FQGNSA. V lost 0 bases to trimming and J lost 7 bases; unmatched junction nucleotides: 13. The whole variable domain, remainder taken from reference TRBV7-2 and TRBJ2-5, is GAGVSQSPSNKVTEKGKDVELRCDPISGHTALYWYRQSLGQGLEFLIYFQGNSAPDKSGLPSDRFSAERTGGSVSTLTIQRTQQEDSAVYLCASSLAVREGGGGTQYFGPGTRLLVL.

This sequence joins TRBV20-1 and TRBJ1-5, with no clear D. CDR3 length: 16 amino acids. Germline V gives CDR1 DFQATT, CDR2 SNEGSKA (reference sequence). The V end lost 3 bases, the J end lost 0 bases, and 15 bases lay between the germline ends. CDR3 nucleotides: TGCAGTGCTAGCCCCCCGCGAGGGCTTAGCAATCAGCCCCAGCATTTT. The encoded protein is CSASPPRGLSNQPQHF.